This T cell receptor beta chain was recorded in a study of neurological immune-mediated disorders (dated by TCRdb to the late 2010s). With regard to the full study: Among the 34 multiple sclerosis patients, around 30 had relapsing-remitting MS and 3 had secondary progressive MS. The cohort was made up of 68 subjects, consisting of about 14 HAM/TSP patients, around 35 multiple sclerosis patients and around 20 healthy controls. Using UMI-based sequencing, the study compared peripheral blood TCR-beta repertoires from patients with HTLV-I-associated myelopathy (HAM/TSP), patients with multiple sclerosis, and healthy controls. Longitudinal samples, technical triplicates and paired sorted CD4+ and CD8+ T-cell subsets, alongside PBMC samples, were included among the approximately 99 TCR-beta libraries.

cDNA synthesis used template-switch 5'RACE with a primer carrying a 10-nucleotide random unique molecular identifier tagging each TCR transcript. Every sequencing run covered 15-18 subjects and yielded more than 170 million TCR-beta sequences. The RNeasy kit was used for extraction of total RNA. TCR-beta VDJ regions were amplified with primers for the TCR constant region and the 5'RACE anchor, using the KAPA Real-time Library Amplification kit. A first PCR added sample indexes and Illumina adaptors, after which a second PCR increased the library yield. The roughly 650 bp TCR product was size-selected on a 2% E-gel SizeSelection system after Ampure bead purification. Before pooling, library quality was assessed on a Bioanalyzer, concentration was determined with Qubit, and library quantification was performed with the Kapa Library Quantification kit. An Illumina HiSeq 2500 was used to sequence the libraries paired-end at 2 x 150 bp. To increase sequence diversity, roughly 24-32% phiX was spiked into each library pool. Turning to the authors' computational methods: The UMI-based MiGEC pipeline processed quality-filtered reads and removed over 75% of raw TCR sequences during error correction. IMGT germline references were used for alignment of VDJ genes, and clonotypes were defined by a unique CDR3 amino acid sequence together with V-J genes. Clonal expansion, Shannon diversity and CDR3 relatedness (CalcPairwiseDistances, ClusterSamples) were evaluated with VDJtools, and phylogenetic trees were built with CLCbio workbench. Clones with at least 8 unique UMIs were defined as expanded, with this threshold being based on coefficient-of-variation modelling across technical triplicates. The raw public data were reprocessed by TCRdb itself: fastp quality trimming at Q25, MiXCR clonotype calling, in-frame beta chains only. Rows with one shared CDR3 protein collapse into an entry with the most common genes and DNA. TCRdb's processing, not the authors', yielded these V and J calls. Within this sample are under 70,000 distinct CDR3 sequences, with 5.2% of them counted one time only. About 3% of the sample belongs to the ten largest clones.

This clonotype was found many times. The antigen this receptor binds is unknown. Nothing much larger sits one base from this clone, and base qualities are not available. Unsorted PBMC libraries were generated from 2 million PBMCs stored in RNAlater at -80 °C until RNA extraction. The multiple sclerosis patients were enrolled in a US clinical protocol that evaluated disease progression with magnetic resonance imaging. Peripheral blood was subjected to Ficoll-Hypaque density gradient centrifugation to isolate PBMCs, which were then cryopreserved in liquid nitrogen. Study-wide conclusions, independent of this receptor: No identical CDR3 amino acid sequences were found to be shared among expanded clones across subjects, suggesting that TCR-beta repertoires were private in all groups. The highest TCR clonal expansion was observed in HAM/TSP patients, whereas the lowest was observed in MS patients, even when compared with healthy controls. The MS cluster showed no association with clinical or MRI features, and the authors stated that larger cohorts are needed. In phylogenetic analysis, the repertoires of 18 of 34 MS patients grouped into a cluster of related CDR3 sequences, which suggests a possible signature at the repertoire level.

Sample: PBMCs. The TCR originated in a woman in her thirties with multiple sclerosis.

The bases read TGCGCCAGCAGCCCTGGTTTGGGGTCCTCGAGGACTGAAGCTTTCTTT. Its translation is CASSPGLGSSRTEAFF. The V gene is TRBV5-1 and the J gene is TRBJ1-1; the D gene identity is not certain. The trim is 4 bases for V and 5 bases for J, with a gap of 21 bases between the germline ends. The CDR3, from cysteine to phenylalanine, totals 16 residues. Left in the record is the CDR3 DNA by itself, 48 bases read in frame from the first base. Via the germline V gene, CDR1 is SGHRS and CDR2 YFSETQ.